This T cell receptor (beta chain) was identified during a study of shared clonotypes between healthy human individuals. Overall study results and limits: Clonotypes which were not shared had lower generation probabilities than clonotypes that all four donors shared.

About this clone itself: The antigen is undetermined.

In the study's own analysis: As immunoSEQ supplied junction-only sequences (without quality scores), filtering differed. This table comes from immunoSEQ multiplex PCR, and its TCRdb copy is limited to in-frame clones, with some not included. V, J and clone size derive from that table, while D and trimming were established from the DNA sequence. This table holds fewer than 3 million clones, 80% to 95% found once. Germline V gene lookup returns CDR1 MDHEN and CDR2 SYDVKM. The CDR3 has 14 amino acids. With V trimmed by 0 bases and J by 10 bases, 9 bases remained unmatched. The rearrangement uses TRBV28 and TRBJ2-7; TRBD1 matches 7 bases. Sequencing was performed on naive CD4+ T cells from PBMCs. Subset of the sample: CD45RA+ positively selected. This sequence was found in a man aged 18 to 30 in good health. Some clones in this sample may be carry-over from other donors' samples. CDR3 loop: CASSLWLTGEGQYF. The CDR3 DNA follows: TGTGCCAGCAGTTTATGGCTAACAGGGGAAGGACAGTACTTC. Complete variable domain (other parts from reference TRBV28 and TRBJ2-7): DVKVTQSSRYLVKRTGEKVFLECVQDMDHENMFWYRQDPGLGLRLIYFSYDVKMKEKGDIPEGYSVSREKKERFSLILESASTNQTSMYLCASSLWLTGEGQYFGPGTRLTVT.